These 10 T cell receptor beta chains share one sample of origin, sequenced in a study of OX40 agonist ivuxolimab in advanced cancers. Method: immunoSEQ multiplex PCR; TCRdb's copy keeps in-frame clones and lacks some. The repertoire holds fewer than 80,000 clones, with approximately 85% as singletons. The material was CD4+ or CD8+ T cells sorted from blood, obtained in a trial of the OX40 agonist ivuxolimab. Receptors originate from an adult with an advanced solid tumor such as melanoma, head and neck, liver or kidney cancer.

The chain joins TRBV19 to TRBJ1-5; weak D call: TRBD1 (6 bases). Germline CDR1 LNHDA, CDR2 SQIVND (reference sequence). CDR3 length: 17 amino acids. V lost 4 bases and J lost 2, with 18 bases in between. The CDR3 nucleotides are TGTGCCAGTAGTACCCTTTTGTGGGGGGGCGGCAATCAGCCCCAGCATTTT. The encoded protein is CASSTLLWGGGNQPQHF.

V and J are TRBV6-5 and TRBJ1-1; 7 bases match TRBD1. With 6 bases clipped from V and 2 bases from J, the junction kept 6 bases outside the gene matches. The germline V gene encodes CDR1 MNHEY and CDR2 SVGAGI. There are 14 residues in the CDR3. CDR3 sequence (DNA): TGTGCCAGCAGAAACAGGGGTCTCAACACTGAAGCTTTCTTT. This gives the protein CASRNRGLNTEAFF.

CDR3 sequence reads: CASSHSGQGGLNTEAFF. The CDR3 DNA sequence: TGCGCCAGCAGCCATTCGGGACAGGGGGGACTGAACACTGAAGCTTTCTTT. The V gene is TRBV4-1, the J gene TRBJ1-1; 11 bases are a match to TRBD1. This CDR3 comprises 17 residues. The germline gives CDR1 MGHRA, CDR2 YSYEKL. J was trimmed by 0 bases and V by 3 bases; bases with no gene match: 6.

This clone was recorded only once. J is TRBJ2-7 and V is TRBV2, with 12 bases fitting TRBD2. Germline V gene lookup returns CDR1 SNHLY and CDR2 FYNNEI. The CDR3 totals 15 residues. The ends lost 4 bases at V and 5 bases at J; junction bases unmatched: 6. The CDR3 reads CASSGGLAGRNEQYF. The DNA of the CDR3 is TGTGCCAGCAGTGGTGGACTAGCGGGGAGGAACGAGCAGTACTTC. The full variable domain, completed using reference TRBV2 and TRBJ2-7, is EPEVTQTPSHQVTQMGQEVILRCVPISNHLYFYWYRQILGQKVEFLVSFYNNEISEKSEIFDDQFSVERPDGSNFTLKIRSTKLEDSAMYFCASSGGLAGRNEQYFGPGTRLTVT.

The chain has TRBV6-6 and TRBJ1-2; D might be TRBD1 (6 bases). CDR3 length equals 14 residues. Germline assignment: CDR1 MNHNY and CDR2 SVGAGI (reference sequence). V dropped 0 bases and J dropped 5 bases, with 10 bases sitting between them. The CDR3 DNA is TGTGCCAGCAGTTACTCACAGGGATTTTATGGCTACACCTTC. Translating gives CASSYSQGFYGYTF.

This chain joins TRBV5-5 and TRBJ1-5; D unresolved. Per germline, CDR1 SGHKS and CDR2 YYEKEE (reference sequence). V lost 2 bases and J 0 bases, leaving 9 bases between the germline ends. The CDR3 loop spans 15 amino acids. DNA for the CDR3: TGTGCCAGCAGCTTCCAAGGGTCTAGCAATCAGCCCCAGCATTTT. Encoded protein: CASSFQGSSNQPQHF.

V is TRBV13 and J is TRBJ1-2; no clear D. Germline V CDR1 and CDR2: PRHDT, FYEKMQ (reference sequence). V was clipped by 6 bases and J by 5 bases, with 7 bases between them. The CDR3 extends over 11 amino acids. The CDR3: CASSGEYGYTF. Written as DNA, the CDR3 is TGTGCCAGCAGTGGGGAGTATGGCTACACCTTC.

The chain uses TRBV11-1 and TRBJ1-1; D is uncertain. Trimming cost V 2 bases and J 4 bases, with 8 bases left between them. The CDR3 has 13 residues. Germline V gene data show CDR1 as SGHAT and CDR2 as FQDESV (reference sequence). CDR3 nucleotide sequence: TGTGCCAGCAGCTTAAAGGTGGGCACTGAAGCTTTCTTT. Its translation is CASSLKVGTEAFF. The full variable domain, rest sourced from reference TRBV11-1 and TRBJ1-1, is EAEVAQSPRYKITEKSQAVAFWCDPISGHATLYWYRQILGQGPELLVQFQDESVVDDSQLPKDRFSAERLKGVDSTLKIQPAELGDSAMYLCASSLKVGTEAFFGQGTRLTVV.

The chain has TRBV6-6 and TRBJ2-7; either TRBD1 or TRBD2 may supply D (7 bases each). Germline CDR1 and CDR2: MNHNY and SVGAGI (reference sequence). V was pared by 2 bases and J by 12 bases, with 17 bases between. CDR3 length equals 13 residues. CDR3 sequence: CASSYGDTGEGYF. Written as DNA, the CDR3 is TGTGCCAGCAGTTACGGCGATACAGGGGAGGGGTACTTC.

The rearrangement joins TRBV14 to TRBJ2-5; no clear D. Germline CDR1 is SGHDN and CDR2 is FVKESK. The germline V and J ends were trimmed by 0 bases and 6 bases, with 2 bases remaining between them. The length of the CDR3 is 11 residues. CDR3 in amino acids: CASSQDKTQYF. The CDR3 DNA reads TGTGCCAGCAGCCAAGACAAGACCCAGTACTTC. The full variable domain, completed using reference TRBV14 and TRBJ2-5, is EAGVTQFPSHSVIEKGQTVTLRCDPISGHDNLYWYRRVMGKEIKFLLHFVKESKQDESGMPNNRFLAERTGGTYSTLKVQPAELEDSGVYFCASSQDKTQYFGPGTRLLVL.